A single sample gave rise to the 9 T cell receptor beta chains below, sequenced in a study of neurological immune-mediated disorders (dated by TCRdb to the late 2010s). To prepare the library, 5' RACE was applied. Sequencing was carried out with an Illumina HiSeq 2500. Starting from the raw public reads, TCRdb applied fastp trimming at Q25, assembled clones with MiXCR and retained in-frame beta chains. Rows with one shared CDR3 protein collapse into an entry with the most common genes and DNA. A total of under 20,000 distinct CDR3 sequences appear in this sample, about 2.5% of them only once. The ten biggest clones cover around 5.5% of the sample. Source material: PBMCs. These receptor sequences come from a woman under 30 with multiple sclerosis.

In this sample, this clonotype turned up many times. The chain couples TRBV20-1 to TRBJ2-5; D uncertain. The V and J ends lost 2 bases and 4 bases respectively, with 17 bases between them. This CDR3 has 15 residues. Germline-derived CDR1 and CDR2 are DFQATT and SNEGSKA (reference sequence). For the CDR3, the DNA is TGCAGTGCTAGAATCCGCACCTGGGTCTCAGAGACCCAGTACTTC. The encoded protein is CSARIRTWVSETQYF.

This clonotype was counted many times. Here the CDR3 reads CASSLAGTSPYEQYF. The CDR3 DNA sequence: TGCGCCAGCAGCTTGGCCGGGACTAGCCCTTACGAGCAGTACTTC. The genes are TRBV5-1 and TRBJ2-7, with 9 nucleotides matching TRBD2. Germline V lookup: CDR1 SGHRS, CDR2 YFSETQ. CDR3 size: 15 residues. Unmatched junction bases numbered 5, after V lost 0 bases and J lost 4 bases.

This clonotype was recorded at least ten times. The junction differs from germline at one of its ends, possibly a read error. The rearrangement uses TRBV25-1 and TRBJ1-1, with D perhaps matching TRBD1 (6 bases). This CDR3 is built from 15 residues. Germline CDR1 MGHDK, CDR2 SYGVNS. This CDR3 reads CASRESGVGWTEAFF. In DNA form, the CDR3 reads TGTGCCAGCAGAGAATCAGGGGTGGGATGGACTGAAGCTTTCTTT.

This clonotype was seen repeatedly, ten times or more. The rearrangement links TRBV7-9 to TRBJ2-3, with TRBD1 matching 9 bases. Germline loops: CDR1 SEHNR, CDR2 FQNEAQ (reference sequence). V dropped 9 bases and J dropped 1; count of bases not matched to a gene: 5. This CDR3 has 14 amino acids. The CDR3 sequence is CARGQGGGTDTQYF. The CDR3, as DNA: TGTGCCAGGGGACAGGGCGGTGGCACAGATACGCAGTATTTT.

This clonotype was observed many times. This chain uses TRBV20-1 with TRBJ2-1; weak D call: TRBD1 (5 bases). The CDR3 runs to 14 residues. From germline, CDR1 is DFQATT and CDR2 SNEGSKA (reference sequence). V was shortened by 5 bases and J by 6 bases, with 17 bases between the two germline ends. The CDR3 bases are TGCAGTGCTGGAAGGACACCGAGTTCCAATGAGCAGTTCTTC. Residues: CSAGRTPSSNEQFF.

This clonotype was observed at least ten times. The chain has TRBV9 and TRBJ1-4; the D is unclear. With 3 bases removed from V and 5 bases from J, the gap between germline ends came to 11 bases. CDR3 length: 14 residues. The germline V gene encodes CDR1 SGDLS and CDR2 YYNGEE. The CDR3: CASSDDGRNEKLFF. CDR3 DNA sequence: TGTGCCAGCAGCGACGACGGGAGAAATGAAAAACTGTTTTTT.

This clonotype has only a few counts. The chain has TRBV6-5 and TRBJ1-1, with D tentatively TRBD1 (6 bases). The CDR3 length is 14 residues. Germline V CDR1 and CDR2: MNHEY, SVGAGI. V was cut by 2 bases and J by 5 bases, with 12 bases left in between. The CDR3 is CASSYTGTGTEAFF. CDR3 bases: TGTGCCAGCAGTTACACAGGGACGGGTACTGAAGCTTTCTTT.

Many counts were recorded for this clonotype. The chain employs TRBV28 and TRBJ2-1; 7 positions match TRBD2. The germline CDR1 and CDR2 sequences are MDHEN and SYDVKM. Unmatched junction bases numbered 3, after V lost 2 bases and J lost 2 bases. The CDR3 has 15 residues. The CDR3 coding sequence is TGTGCCAGCAGTTTAGGCGGGGGACCCTACAATGAGCAGTTCTTC. This codes for CASSLGGGPYNEQFF.

V is TRBV20-1 and J is TRBJ1-5; D might be TRBD1 (6 bases). The length of the CDR3 is 14 residues. V shed 2 bases and J shed 2 bases, with 10 bases lying between them. In germline, CDR1 is DFQATT, CDR2 SNEGSKA (reference sequence). CDR3 DNA sequence: TGCAGTGCTAGATCGGGGGCAGGCAATCAGCCCCAGCATTTT. Its translation: CSARSGAGNQPQHF.